What follows is one T cell receptor beta chain and its context. Its target is unknown. The PCR ran on 60 Vbeta and 13 Jbeta primers. Libraries were prepared by immunoSEQ multiplex PCR; TCRdb keeps only in-frame clonotypes and omits some of them. Found here are around 150,000 clones, 68% of them singletons; the top ten hold approximately 1.5%. The source of the sample is a study of cytomegalovirus exposure and HLA in healthy donors. Background on the study: An early release of data contained around 80 million unique TCRs, which came from HLA-typed donors. Findings of the study overall: On later analysis, the bulk of CMV-associated TCR beta chains appeared to be HLA-restricted. Immune exposure information available was restricted to CMV serostatus. A later analysis found TCR association rates differed by HLA locus, highest for DRB1 and lowest for HLA-C.

The specimen sequenced was PBMCs. The sequence derives from a man over 45 in good health and CMV-seronegative.

The CDR3: CASSGLAGVYNEQFF. In DNA form, the CDR3 reads TGTGCCAGCAGTGGTTTGGCAGGGGTCTACAATGAGCAGTTCTTC. The chain carries TRBV6-1 and TRBJ2-1, with D perhaps TRBD1 (6 bases). CDR3 size: 15 residues. V lost 4 bases and J lost 3, with 13 bases in between. The V gene's germline CDR1 is MNHNS and CDR2 SASEGT.